A selection of T cell receptor beta chains follows, all from one sample in a study of blood T cell repertoires in COVID-19. Produced via immunoSEQ multiplex PCR; TCRdb's table is partial and in-frame only. The data contain some 200,000 clones, 80% of them singletons. Specimen: PBMCs or T cells enriched from blood (not recorded which). Source of these receptors: a middle-aged woman with acute COVID-19. The conserved cysteine and the conserved F or W are not part of the CDR3 here. Fields, in order: V gene, J gene, CDR3 protein.

>TRBV28|TRBJ2-7
ASSAIGTGGRVQY
>TRBV11-1|TRBJ2-1
ASSLPTGTSGNEQF
>TRBV9|TRBJ1-5
ASSASGGLWQPQH
>TRBV18|TRBJ1-5
ASSPGGDQPQH
>TRBV28|TRBJ1-4
ASSFIGPGEKLF
>TRBV6-5|TRBJ1-2
ASQNRGAVDGYT
>TRBV20-1|TRBJ1-1
SARRGAEAF
>TRBV9|TRBJ1-6
ASSQATGGSPLH
>TRBV28|TRBJ1-1
ASSPYVRVDTEAF
>TRBV6-2/TRBV6-3|TRBJ2-7
ASSPGLAVTQY
>TRBV5-1|TRBJ2-2
ASSLVTVETGELF
>TRBV28|TRBJ2-5
ASSLGEETQY
>TRBV6-4|TRBJ2-2
ASSAVAGDTGELF
>TRBV19|TRBJ2-3
ATHRDSQDTQY
>TRBV5-1|TRBJ2-3
ASSTSGMGTDTQY
>TRBV28|TRBJ2-7
ASSLHGTGREQY
>TRBV5-6|TRBJ1-5
ASSFLGSNQPQH
>TRBV5-4|TRBJ1-2
ASSLTGHDQGYT
>TRBV7-9|TRBJ2-2
ASSPEGDRVTGELF
>TRBV2|TRBJ1-2
ATFGSGGGAPYGYT
>TRBV10-1|TRBJ2-3
ASSDGGGVTDTQY
>TRBV4-3|TRBJ2-6
ASSQDANLGANVLT
>TRBV11-2|TRBJ2-2
ASGGTNTGELF
>TRBV3-1/TRBV3-2|TRBJ1-6
ASSQDQSGRYNSPLH
>TRBV28|TRBJ1-3
ASSFRFRGEGTIY
>TRBV6-5|TRBJ1-2
ASSRDPIYGYT
>TRBV5-4|TRBJ2-7
ASSAQGSYEQY
>TRBV30|TRBJ2-3
AWDPGQGLDTQY
>TRBV12-5|TRBJ1-2
ASGSDTYGYT
>TRBV24-1|TRBJ2-3
ATSDLEATTTDTQY
>TRBV29-1|TRBJ2-1
SVEDRRAGHDEQF
>TRBV2|TRBJ2-7
ASNQDRRLEQY
>TRBV5-6|TRBJ1-4
ASSAATGERGEKLF
>TRBV2|TRBJ1-2
ASSLLPWGASYGYT
>TRBV7-2|TRBJ2-5
ASSRTSGRETQY
>TRBV27|TRBJ1-1
ASSLRQTNTEAF
>TRBV7-2|TRBJ1-2
ASSLDSGARVIGYT
>TRBV19|TRBJ2-1
ASSIGGDYNEQF
>TRBV28|TRBJ1-2
ANKGANNYGYT
>TRBV6-2/TRBV6-3|TRBJ2-3
ASSLGLAGAPTQY
>TRBV5-1|TRBJ1-6
ASSPGQGGSPLH